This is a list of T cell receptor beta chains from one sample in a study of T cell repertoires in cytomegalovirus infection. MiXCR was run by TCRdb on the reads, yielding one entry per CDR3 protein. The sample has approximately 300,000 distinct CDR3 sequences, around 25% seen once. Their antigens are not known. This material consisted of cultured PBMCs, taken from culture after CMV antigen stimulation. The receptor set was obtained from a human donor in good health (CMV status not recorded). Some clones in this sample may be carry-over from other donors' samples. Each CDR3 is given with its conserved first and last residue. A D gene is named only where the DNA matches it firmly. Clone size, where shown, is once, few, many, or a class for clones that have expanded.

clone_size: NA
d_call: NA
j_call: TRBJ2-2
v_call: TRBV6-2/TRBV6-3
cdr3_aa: CASSRALDSTGELFF
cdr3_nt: TGTGCCAGCAGCCGAGCCCTGGACAGCACCGGGGAGCTGTTTTTT

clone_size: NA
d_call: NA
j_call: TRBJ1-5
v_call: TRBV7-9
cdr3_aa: CASSLGAVYQPQHF
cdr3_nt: TGTGCCAGCAGCTTAGGGGCAGTTTATCAGCCCCAGCATTTT

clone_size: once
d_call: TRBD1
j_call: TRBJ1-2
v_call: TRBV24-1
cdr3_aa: CATSDLGQGSIGGYTF
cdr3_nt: TGTGCCACCAGTGACCTTGGACAGGGGAGTATTGGAGGCTACACCTTC

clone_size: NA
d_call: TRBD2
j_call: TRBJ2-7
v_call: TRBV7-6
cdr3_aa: CASSGIAGTNEQYF
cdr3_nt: TGTGCCAGCAGCGGTATAGCGGGAACTAACGAGCAGTACTTC

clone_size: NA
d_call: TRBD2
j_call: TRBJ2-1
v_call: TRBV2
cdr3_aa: CASKKTSGSSYNEQFF
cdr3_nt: TGTGCCAGCAAGAAGACTAGCGGCAGCTCCTACAATGAGCAGTTCTTC

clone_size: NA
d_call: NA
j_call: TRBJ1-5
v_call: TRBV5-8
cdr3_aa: CASSLAGSDQPQHF
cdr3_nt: TGTGCCAGCAGCTTGGCAGGGTCGGATCAGCCCCAGCATTTT

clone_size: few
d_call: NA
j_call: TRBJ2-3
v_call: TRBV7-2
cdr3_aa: CASSRFLRPTTDTQYF
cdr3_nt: TGTGCCAGCAGCCGTTTCTTGCGGCCAACCACAGATACGCAGTATTTT

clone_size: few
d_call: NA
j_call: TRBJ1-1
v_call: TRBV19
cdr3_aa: CASSTFPRDTEAFF
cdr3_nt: TGTGCCAGTAGTACCTTCCCAAGGGACACTGAAGCTTTCTTT

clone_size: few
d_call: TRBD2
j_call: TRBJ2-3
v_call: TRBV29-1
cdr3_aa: CSVGLAGDSFGDTQYF
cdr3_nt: TGCAGCGTTGGACTAGCGGGAGATTCATTCGGAGATACGCAGTATTTT

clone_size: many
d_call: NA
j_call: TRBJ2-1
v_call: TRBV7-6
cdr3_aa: CASSLSPGEYYNEQFF
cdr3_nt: TGTGCCAGCAGCTTAAGTCCGGGAGAATATTACAATGAGCAGTTCTTC

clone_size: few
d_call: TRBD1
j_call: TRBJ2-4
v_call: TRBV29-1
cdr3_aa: CSVSGQRGTVQNIQYF
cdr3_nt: TGCAGCGTTTCGGGTCAAAGGGGGACAGTCCAAAACATTCAGTACTTC

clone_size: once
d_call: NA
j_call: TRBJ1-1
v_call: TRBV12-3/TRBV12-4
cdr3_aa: CASSLLATEAFF
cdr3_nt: TGTGCCAGCAGTTTATTGGCAACTGAAGCTTTCTTT

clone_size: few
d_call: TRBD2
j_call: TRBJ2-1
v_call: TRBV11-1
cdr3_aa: CASSLSASGRAQHEQFF
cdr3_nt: TGTGCCAGCAGCTTATCGGCTAGCGGGAGGGCCCAACATGAGCAGTTCTTC

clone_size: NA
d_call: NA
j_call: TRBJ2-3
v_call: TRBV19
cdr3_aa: CASKAVLGTDTQYF
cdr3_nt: TGTGCCAGTAAAGCTGTCCTTGGTACAGATACGCAGTATTTT

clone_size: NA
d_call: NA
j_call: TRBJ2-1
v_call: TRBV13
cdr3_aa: CASSLGGGAGSSYNEQFF
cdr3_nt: TGTGCCAGCAGCTTAGGCGGAGGAGCGGGTAGCTCCTACAATGAGCAGTTCTTC

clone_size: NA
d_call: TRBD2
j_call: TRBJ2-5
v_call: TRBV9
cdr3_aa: CASSPRTSRETQYF
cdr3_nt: TGTGCCAGCAGCCCCAGGACTAGCCGGGAGACCCAGTACTTC

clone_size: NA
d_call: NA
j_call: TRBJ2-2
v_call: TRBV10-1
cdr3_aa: CASSEGFALFF
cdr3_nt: TGCGCCAGCAGTGAGGGGTTTGCGCTGTTTTTT

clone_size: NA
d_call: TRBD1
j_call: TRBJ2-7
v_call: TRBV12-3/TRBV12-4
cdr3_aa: CASSQQGLGLSYEQYF
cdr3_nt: TGTGCCAGCAGTCAACAGGGGTTGGGCCTTTCCTACGAGCAGTACTTC

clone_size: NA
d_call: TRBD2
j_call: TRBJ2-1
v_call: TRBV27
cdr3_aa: CASSLGGLAHNEQFF
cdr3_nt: TGTGCCAGCAGTTTGGGGGGACTAGCGCACAATGAGCAGTTCTTC

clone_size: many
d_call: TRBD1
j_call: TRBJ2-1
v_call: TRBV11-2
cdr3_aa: CASSPLDRGREQFF
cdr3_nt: TGTGCCAGCAGCCCCTTGGACAGGGGCCGTGAGCAGTTCTTC